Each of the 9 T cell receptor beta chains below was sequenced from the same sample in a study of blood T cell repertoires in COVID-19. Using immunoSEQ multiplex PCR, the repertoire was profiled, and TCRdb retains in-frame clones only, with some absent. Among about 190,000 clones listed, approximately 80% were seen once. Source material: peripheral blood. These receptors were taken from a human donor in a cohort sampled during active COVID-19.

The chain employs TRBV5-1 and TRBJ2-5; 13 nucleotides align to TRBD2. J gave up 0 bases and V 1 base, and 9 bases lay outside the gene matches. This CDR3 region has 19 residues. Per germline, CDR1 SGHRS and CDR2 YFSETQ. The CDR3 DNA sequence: TGCGCCAGCAGCTTGTGGGGGACTAGCGGGAACACGTACCAAGAGACCCAGTACTTC. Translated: CASSLWGTSGNTYQETQYF.

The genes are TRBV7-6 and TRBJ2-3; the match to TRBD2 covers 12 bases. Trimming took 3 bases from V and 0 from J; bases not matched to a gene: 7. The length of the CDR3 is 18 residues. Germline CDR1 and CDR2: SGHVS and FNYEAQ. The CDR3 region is CASSFAASGGDSTDTQYF. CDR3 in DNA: TGTGCCAGCAGCTTCGCGGCTAGCGGGGGGGATAGCACAGATACGCAGTATTTT.

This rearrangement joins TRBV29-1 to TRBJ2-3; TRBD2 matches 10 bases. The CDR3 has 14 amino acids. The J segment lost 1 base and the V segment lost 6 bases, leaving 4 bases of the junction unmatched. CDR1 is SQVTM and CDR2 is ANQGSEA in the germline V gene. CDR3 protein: CSVTLAGGTDTQYF. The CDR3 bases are TGCAGCGTGACCCTAGCGGGGGGCACAGATACGCAGTATTTT.

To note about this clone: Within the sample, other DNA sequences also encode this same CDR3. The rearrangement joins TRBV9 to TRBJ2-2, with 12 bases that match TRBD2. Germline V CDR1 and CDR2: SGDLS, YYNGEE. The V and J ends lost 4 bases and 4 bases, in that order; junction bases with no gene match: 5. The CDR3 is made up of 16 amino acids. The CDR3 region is CASSPRLAGATGELFF. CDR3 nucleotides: TGTGCCAGCAGCCCAAGACTAGCGGGAGCCACCGGGGAGCTGTTTTTT.

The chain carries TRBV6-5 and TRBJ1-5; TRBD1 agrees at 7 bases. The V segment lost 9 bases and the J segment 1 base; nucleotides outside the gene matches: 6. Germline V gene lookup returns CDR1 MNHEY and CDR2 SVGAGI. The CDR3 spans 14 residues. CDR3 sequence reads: CASWTGQSNQPQHF. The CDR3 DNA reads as TGTGCCAGTTGGACGGGACAGAGCAATCAGCCCCAGCATTTT.

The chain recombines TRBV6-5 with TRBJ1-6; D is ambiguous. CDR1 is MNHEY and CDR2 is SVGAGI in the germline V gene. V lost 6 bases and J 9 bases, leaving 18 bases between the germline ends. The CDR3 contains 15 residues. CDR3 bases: TGTGCCAGCAGCCGAAGCCGACCGGGATTTTCACCCCTCCACTTT. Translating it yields CASSRSRPGFSPLHF.

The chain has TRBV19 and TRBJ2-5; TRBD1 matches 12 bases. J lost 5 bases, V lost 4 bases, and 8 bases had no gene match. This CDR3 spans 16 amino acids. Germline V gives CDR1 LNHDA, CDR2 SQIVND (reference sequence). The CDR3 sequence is CASSNPGQGAGETQYF. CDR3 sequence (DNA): TGTGCCAGTAGTAACCCGGGACAGGGGGCAGGGGAGACCCAGTACTTC.

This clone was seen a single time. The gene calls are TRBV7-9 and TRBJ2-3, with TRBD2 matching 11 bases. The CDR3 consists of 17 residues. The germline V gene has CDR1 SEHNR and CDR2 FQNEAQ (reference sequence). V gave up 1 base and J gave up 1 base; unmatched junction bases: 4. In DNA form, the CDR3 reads TGTGCCAGCAGCTTAGATCTAGCGGGAGGTCGCACAGATACGCAGTATTTT. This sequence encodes CASSLDLAGGRTDTQYF.

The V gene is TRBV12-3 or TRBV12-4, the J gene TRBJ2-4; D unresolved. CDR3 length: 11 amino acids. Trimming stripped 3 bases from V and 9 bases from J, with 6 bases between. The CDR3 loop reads CASSFSGIQYF. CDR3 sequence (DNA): TGTGCCAGCAGTTTCTCGGGCATTCAGTACTTC.